This T cell receptor beta chain was documented in a study of regulatory T cells in long-lasting Graves disease. Study results and limitations: Segments TRBV28, TRBJ1-2 and TRBJ2-5 showed preferential usage in persistent disease.

The TCR beta library used iRepertoire HTBI primers with Arm-PCR amplification of CDR3. TCRdb used MiXCR to reprocess the multiplex PCR reads, holding one entry per CDR3 protein. The table has hundreds of thousands of distinct CDR3 sequences, 15% to 20% seen once. This clonotype came up many times. Its antigen is currently unknown. This sample's time point: newly diagnosed GD, antithyroid drugs for less than 3 months. PBMCs provided the RNA from which the TCR library was made. V lost 4 bases, J lost 0 bases, and 12 bases stayed unmatched. CDR3 length equals 17 residues. Germline loops: CDR1 SEHNR, CDR2 FQNEAQ (reference sequence). These data also featured in a second study, about T cells in Graves' hyperthyroidism and ophthalmopathy. Per that paper: Orbital computed tomography, thyroid ultrasound, serum thyroxine and TRAb, and clinical symptoms together informed the diagnoses.

The input for sequencing was peripheral blood mononuclear cells (PBMCs), taken at new diagnosis, from a patient treated with antithyroid drugs. The receptor was derived from a woman younger than 45 with Graves disease. This chain uses TRBV7-9 with TRBJ2-7; 7 positions match TRBD1. This chain's CDR3 is CASSSSSRGQFSYEQYF. Written as DNA, the CDR3 is TGTGCCAGCAGCTCGAGCTCCCGGGGACAGTTCTCCTACGAGCAGTACTTC.